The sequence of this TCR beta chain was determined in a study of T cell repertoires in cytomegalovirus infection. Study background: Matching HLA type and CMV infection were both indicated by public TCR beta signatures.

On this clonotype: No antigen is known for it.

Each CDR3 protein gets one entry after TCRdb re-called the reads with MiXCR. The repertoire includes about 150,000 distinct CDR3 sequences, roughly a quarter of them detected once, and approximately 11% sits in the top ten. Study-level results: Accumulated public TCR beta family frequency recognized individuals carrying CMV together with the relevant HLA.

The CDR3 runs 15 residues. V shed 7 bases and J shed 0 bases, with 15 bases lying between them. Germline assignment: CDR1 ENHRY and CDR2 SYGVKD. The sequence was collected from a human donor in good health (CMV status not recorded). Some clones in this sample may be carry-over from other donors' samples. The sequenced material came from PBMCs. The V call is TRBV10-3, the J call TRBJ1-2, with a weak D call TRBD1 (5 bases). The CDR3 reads CAIILLGGTNYGYTF. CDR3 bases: TGTGCCATCATCTTACTGGGGGGGACTAACTATGGCTACACCTTC.